This T cell receptor beta chain was sequenced during a study of T cell repertoires in cytomegalovirus infection. Overall study context: CMV infection plus the matching HLA type was flagged by public TCR beta signatures. Study-wide results and limits: What dominated the ex vivo response were HLA-C-restricted CMV-specific TCR beta clonotypes. Cumulative frequency of public TCR beta families picked out carriers of CMV plus the relevant HLA.

TCRdb independently ran MiXCR on the reads; one entry per CDR3 protein. The table lists fewer than 150,000 distinct CDR3 sequences, 30% to 35% of them singletons. CDR1 and CDR2 from the germline V gene are LNHNV and YYDKDF (reference sequence). Unmatched junction bases numbered 5, after V lost 1 base and J lost 8 bases. The CDR3 extends over 15 amino acids. About this clonotype: As yet, its antigen is unknown.

The material was CD8+ T cells from cultured PBMCs, obtained from culture after CMV antigen stimulation. This clonotype originated in a human donor in good health (CMV status not recorded). Some clones in this sample may be carry-over from other donors' samples. V usage is TRBV15 and J usage is TRBJ2-1; 10 bases align to TRBD2. The CDR3 sequence is CATSRVLAGSDEQFF. The CDR3 nucleotides are TGTGCCACCAGCAGAGTACTAGCGGGGTCGGATGAGCAGTTCTTC.